This entry lists 19 T cell receptor beta chains sequenced from one sample in a study of cytomegalovirus exposure and HLA in healthy donors (dated by TCRdb to about 2017). Library preparation employed the immunoSEQ multiplex PCR assay. A mixture of 60 forward primers for TCR Vbeta segments and 13 reverse primers for TCR Jbeta segments was used in the multiplex PCR. TCRdb took this table from immuneACCESS and kept in-frame rearrangements with V and J called. Such tables lack part of the clones; where checked against another copy, unresolved V genes explain under half of the gap, and the rest is unexplained. Across this sample there are roughly 150,000 clones, with around 80% seen only once. 2% to 2.5% of the sample is in the top ten clones. The sequenced sample consisted of PBMCs. The source of these receptors is a male donor in good health and CMV-seronegative.

The rearrangement links TRBV2 to TRBJ2-3, with 7 bases identical to TRBD1. The germline CDR1 and CDR2 sequences are SNHLY and FYNNEI. The length of the CDR3 is 14 residues. V was clipped by 8 bases and J by 2 bases; unmatched bases: 7. The DNA for the CDR3 is TGTGCCAGCCAAAGACAGGGTCCCACAGATACGCAGTATTTT. Its translation: CASQRQGPTDTQYF.

This clone was counted once. Here the CDR3 reads CASSRRQGWENNQPQHF. DNA of the CDR3: TGTGCCAGCAGCCGGCGACAGGGGTGGGAGAACAATCAGCCCCAGCATTTT. The V and J genes are TRBV5-6 and TRBJ1-5; 8 bases are shared with TRBD1. The V segment lost 4 bases and the J segment 3 bases; nucleotides outside the gene matches: 12. The CDR3 sequence is 17 residues long. Germline V gene data show CDR1 as SGHDT and CDR2 as YYEEEE.

The chain is built from TRBV25-1 and TRBJ2-5, with 12 bases that match TRBD1. The germline V gene has CDR1 MGHDK and CDR2 SYGVNS. This CDR3 region has 14 residues. The trim removed 10 bases at V and 5 bases at J, leaving 8 bases unmatched. The CDR3 loop reads CATNPGQGAETQYF. CDR3 DNA sequence: TGTGCCACCAACCCGGGACAGGGGGCCGAGACCCAGTACTTC.

The rearrangement joins TRBV25-1 to TRBJ1-5, with unresolved D. The CDR3 totals 14 residues. Trimming shortened V by 4 bases and J by 1 base, and 8 bases separated the two germline ends. The germline gives CDR1 MGHDK, CDR2 SYGVNS. Written as DNA, the CDR3 is TGTGCCAGCAGTGCCACGGGGAGCAATCAGCCCCAGCATTTT. This translates into CASSATGSNQPQHF.

This chain links TRBV9 with TRBJ2-7, with 9 bases fitting TRBD1. The germline gives CDR1 SGDLS, CDR2 YYNGEE. With V trimmed by 4 bases and J by 0 bases, 5 bases remained unmatched. This CDR3 is built from 15 residues. The chain's CDR3 is CASSLGQGISYEQYF. In DNA, the CDR3 is TGTGCCAGCAGCCTTGGACAGGGGATCTCCTACGAGCAGTACTTC.

This rearrangement joins TRBV10-3 to TRBJ2-7; 8 bases are shared with TRBD1. V was pared by 3 bases and J by 2 bases, with 6 bases of the junction left unmatched. CDR3 length: 15 residues. CDR1 ENHRY and CDR2 SYGVKD come from the germline V gene. This chain's CDR3 is CAISDIGQGTYEQYF. For the CDR3, the DNA is TGTGCCATCAGTGACATAGGACAGGGTACCTACGAGCAGTACTTC.

This clone was counted a single time. This sequence joins TRBV9 and TRBJ2-5, with D unresolved. Trimming cost V 3 bases and J 0 bases, with 6 bases left between them. The CDR3 extends over 13 amino acids. Germline-derived CDR1 and CDR2 are SGDLS and YYNGEE. DNA of the CDR3: TGTGCCAGCAGCGAAGACTACCAAGAGACCCAGTACTTC. Residues: CASSEDYQETQYF.

DNA of the CDR3: TGTGCCAGCAGTGCTACAGGGGCTTCGTACGAGCAGTACTTC. Its protein product is CASSATGASYEQYF. V is TRBV27 and J is TRBJ2-7; 7 bases are shared with TRBD1. Germline V gene sequence: CDR1 MNHEY, CDR2 SMNVEV (reference sequence). The J segment lost 4 bases and the V segment lost 5 bases, leaving 8 bases of the junction unmatched. This CDR3 region has 14 residues.

For this clone: An end of the junction does not agree with germline; a read error may underlie this. The chain carries TRBV29-1 and TRBJ2-4; D ambiguous. CDR3 length: 14 residues. CDR1 SQVTM and CDR2 ANQGSEA come from the germline V gene. The CDR3 DNA reads as TGCAGCGTTGGGCTTCCGGCAAGAGAAAACAGTCAGTACTTC. Amino acid sequence: CSVGLPARENSQYF.

The chain uses TRBV6-1 and TRBJ2-1; 9 nucleotides line up with TRBD2. CDR1 and CDR2 from the germline V gene are MNHNS and SASEGT. V lost 3 bases to trimming and J lost 4 bases; unmatched junction nucleotides: 4. This CDR3 comprises 15 residues. The CDR3 spells CASSEVAGVYNEQFF. Written as DNA, the CDR3 is TGTGCCAGCAGTGAGGTAGCGGGGGTATACAATGAGCAGTTCTTC.

J is TRBJ2-7 and V is TRBV4-3, with TRBD1 matching 9 bases. This CDR3 has 17 amino acids. Trimming removed 1 base from V and 3 bases from J; junction bases left unmatched: 10. Looked up from germline, CDR1 is LGHNA and CDR2 is YSLEER. In DNA, the CDR3 is TGCGCCAGCAGCCAAGGCGGTGCGGGGACAGGGAGCTACGAGCAGTACTTC. Its protein product is CASSQGGAGTGSYEQYF.

The rearrangement uses TRBV4-3 and TRBJ2-1; D is possibly TRBD1 (6 bases). Per germline, CDR1 LGHNA and CDR2 YSLEER. This CDR3 is built from 16 residues. Trimming removed 3 bases from V and 7 bases from J, with 19 bases in between. The CDR3 loop is CASSHPLTGHLNEQFF. DNA of the CDR3: TGCGCCAGCAGCCATCCACTGACAGGCCACTTGAATGAGCAGTTCTTC.

The chain combines TRBV12-5 with TRBJ2-5; 8 bases are a match to TRBD1. There are 14 residues in the CDR3. The junction had 5 bases not matched to a gene; V was cut back by 4 bases and J by 4 bases. Looked up from germline, CDR1 is LGHNT and CDR2 is FRNRAP. The CDR3 sequence is CASGWAQGAETQYF. CDR3 in DNA: TGTGCTAGTGGTTGGGCCCAGGGGGCAGAGACCCAGTACTTC.

This rearrangement joins TRBV6-5 to TRBJ1-6; a weak D match, TRBD1 (5 bases). Germline assignment: CDR1 MNHEY and CDR2 SVGAGI. This CDR3 spans 13 amino acids. Trimming removed 6 bases at V and 9 bases at J, with 12 bases between. Here the CDR3 reads CASRFQGSSPLHF. In DNA form, the CDR3 reads TGTGCCAGCAGGTTCCAGGGCAGTTCACCCCTCCACTTT.

The V call is TRBV6-5, the J call TRBJ2-2; TRBD1 agrees at 9 bases. The CDR3 loop spans 15 amino acids. The V gene end was trimmed by 7 bases and the J gene end by 0 bases; junction bases not matched to a gene: 3. Germline V lookup: CDR1 MNHEY, CDR2 SVGAGI. CDR3 loop: CASTGQGPNTGELFF. CDR3 in DNA: TGTGCCAGCACAGGACAGGGGCCGAACACCGGGGAGCTGTTTTTT.

The chain recombines TRBV6-5 with TRBJ1-5; D unclear. In germline, CDR1 is MNHEY, CDR2 SVGAGI. There are 12 residues in the CDR3. V dropped 5 bases and J dropped 2 bases, with 4 bases sitting between them. The DNA of the CDR3 is TGTGCCAGCAGTGAGGGCAATCAGCCCCAGCATTTT. Residues: CASSEGNQPQHF.

For this clone: This sample also contains other DNA sequences that code for the same CDR3. The V call is TRBV5-1, the J call TRBJ1-1; D is uncertain. V was pared by 1 base and J by 1 base, with 5 bases between. The CDR3 loop spans 13 amino acids. CDR1 and CDR2 (germline): SGHRS, YFSETQ. For the CDR3, the DNA is TGCGCCAGCAGCTTGAGAGGGAACACTGAAGCTTTCTTT. It encodes CASSLRGNTEAFF.

This chain uses TRBV27 with TRBJ2-2; D is uncertain. Per germline, CDR1 MNHEY and CDR2 SMNVEV (reference sequence). Trimming left V 3 bases short and J 0 bases short, with 11 bases between. The CDR3 consists of 16 residues. CDR3 DNA sequence: TGTGCCAGCAGTTTCCTAGTCACACCGAACACCGGGGAGCTGTTTTTT. It is translated as CASSFLVTPNTGELFF.

The V call is TRBV27, the J call TRBJ2-7; D might be TRBD2 (5 bases). V was shortened by 5 bases and J by 8 bases, with 13 bases between the two germline ends. The germline CDR1 and CDR2 sequences are MNHEY and SMNVEV (reference sequence). The length of the CDR3 is 12 residues. DNA for the CDR3: TGTGCCAGCAGTGCTCACCCGGGGAAGCAGTACTTC. Encoded protein: CASSAHPGKQYF.